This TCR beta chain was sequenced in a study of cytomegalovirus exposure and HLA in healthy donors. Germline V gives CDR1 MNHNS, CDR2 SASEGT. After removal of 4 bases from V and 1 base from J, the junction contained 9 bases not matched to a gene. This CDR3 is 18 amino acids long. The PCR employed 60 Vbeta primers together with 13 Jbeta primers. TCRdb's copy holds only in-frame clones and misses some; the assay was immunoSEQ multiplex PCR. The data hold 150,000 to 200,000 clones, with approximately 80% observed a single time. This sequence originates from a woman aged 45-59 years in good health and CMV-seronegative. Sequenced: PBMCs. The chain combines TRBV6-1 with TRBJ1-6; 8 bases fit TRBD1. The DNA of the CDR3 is TGTGCCAGCAGTGGGTCAGGGGGCGGGATATCCTATAATTCACCCCTCCACTTT. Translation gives CASSGSGGGISYNSPLHF.